This entry describes one T cell receptor (beta chain). The antigen remains unidentified. This sample was taken from a study of tumor-infiltrating lymphocytes in primary liver carcinoma. Study-wide context: Tumor stage was T1-T3 N0M0, and tumor size was roughly 4 to 10 cm across. Overall study results and limits: For tumor-adjacent and tumor-blood pairs, overlap was less than that seen for tumor region pairs.

Co-extraction of both nucleic acids (RNA and DNA) used roughly 19-33 mg of unsorted bulk tissue. The patients had histopathologically diagnosed primary liver carcinoma, and their disease was treated by surgical resection. Production of TCR beta cDNA used around 0.45 ug total RNA together with a constant-region primer. Three nested multiplex PCR rounds of slightly modified ARM-PCR generated TCR beta libraries. From the multiplex PCR reads, TCRdb called clonotypes with MiXCR, one entry per CDR3 protein. The table has tens of thousands of distinct CDR3 sequences, more than 60% seen once; the top ten hold 37%. Specimen: tumor-adjacent normal liver tissue. The origin of this receptor is a man in his forties with primary liver carcinoma and hepatitis B virus infection.

CDR3 sequence reads: CASSIGTRETRELFF. The CDR3 DNA reads as TGTGCCAGCAGCATCGGGACTAGGGAGACCAGGGAGCTGTTTTTT. The chain recombines TRBV5-4 with TRBJ2-2, with TRBD2 matching 8 bases. Germline V gives CDR1 SGHNT, CDR2 YYREEE (reference sequence). The CDR3 covers 15 residues. Trimming removed 4 bases from V and 9 bases from J; junction bases left unmatched: 11.